A single sample is the source of the 10 T cell receptor beta chains below, sequenced in a study of T-cell memory formation after mild COVID-19. TCRdb reanalysed the 5' RACE reads using MiXCR and keeps one entry per CDR3 protein. The table shows over 500,000 distinct CDR3 sequences, with 17% occurring only once. Sequenced sample: PBMCs or a T cell subset sorted from them (not recorded which). These receptors were collected from an adult woman who had mild COVID-19 (a few samples of this study predate the infection). Cell type and time point are not known.

This clonotype showed up just a few times. The J gene is TRBJ2-7, the V gene TRBV27, with 10 bases matching TRBD2. J was trimmed by 0 bases and V by 1 base; bases with no gene match: 6. This CDR3 has 17 residues. Germline CDR1 is MNHEY and CDR2 is SMNVEV (reference sequence). CDR3 region: CASSLYVSGRSSYEQYF. The CDR3 nucleotides read TGTGCCAGCAGTTTATATGTTAGCGGGAGGAGCTCCTACGAGCAGTACTTC.

The chain carries TRBV7-3 and TRBJ1-2, with 7 bases aligning to TRBD1. Germline values: CDR1 SGHTA, CDR2 FQGTGA. V was clipped by 5 bases and J by 3 bases; unmatched bases: 12. The CDR3 loop spans 16 amino acids. CDR3 residues: CASSPHPRGDHYGYTF. For the CDR3, the DNA is TGTGCCAGCAGCCCCCACCCCAGGGGGGATCACTATGGCTACACCTTC.

The chain carries TRBV9 and TRBJ2-5; tentatively, D is TRBD2 (5 bases). Trimming left V 4 bases short and J 1 base short, with 14 bases between. CDR3 length equals 15 residues. The germline CDR1 and CDR2 sequences are SGDLS and YYNGEE. Here the CDR3 DNA reads TGTGCCAGCAGCCCCCGCGAGGGCTCCCAAGAGACCCAGTACTTC. It translates to CASSPREGSQETQYF.

This chain joins TRBV11-2 and TRBJ1-1; TRBD1 matches at 7 bases. CDR3 length: 14 amino acids. Germline V CDR1 and CDR2: SGHAT, FQNNGV. The V gene end was trimmed by 5 bases and the J gene end by 0 bases; junction bases not matched to a gene: 3. CDR3 loop: CASSPDRMNTEAFF. As DNA, the CDR3 is TGTGCCAGCAGCCCGGACAGGATGAACACTGAAGCTTTCTTT.

The chain carries TRBV30 and TRBJ2-7; D is possibly TRBD1 or TRBD2 (5 bases each). The germline V and J ends were trimmed by 2 bases and 5 bases, with 13 bases remaining between them. Per germline, CDR1 GTSNPN and CDR2 SVGIG (reference sequence). The CDR3 runs 13 residues. The CDR3 coding sequence is TGTGCCTGGAGTACGGGACGAGCGGACGAGCAGTACTTC. Translation gives CAWSTGRADEQYF.

This clonotype was detected only a few times. V usage is TRBV24-1 and J usage is TRBJ2-7; 8 bases are a match to TRBD1. The CDR3 is made up of 14 amino acids. V was clipped by 9 bases and J by 0 bases; unmatched bases: 6. CDR1 is KGHDR and CDR2 is SFDVKD in the germline V gene. The CDR3 DNA reads TGTGCCACCCAAGGGACAGGAAACTCCTACGAGCAGTACTTC. Protein: CATQGTGNSYEQYF.

There are a few counts of this clonotype. The chain links TRBV4-2 to TRBJ2-1; 7 bases line up with TRBD1. V was clipped by 0 bases and J by 0 bases; unmatched bases: 14. This CDR3 is built from 20 residues. The V gene's germline CDR1 is LGHNA and CDR2 YNFKEQ. CDR3 residues: CASSQDPLFETGSSYNEQFF. The CDR3, as DNA: TGTGCCAGCAGCCAAGATCCCCTTTTTGAGACAGGGAGCTCCTACAATGAGCAGTTCTTC.

The chain couples TRBV30 to TRBJ2-7; 7 nucleotides align to TRBD2. The junction had 6 bases not matched to a gene; V was cut back by 7 bases and J by 3 bases. The CDR3 length is 12 residues. Germline CDR1 is GTSNPN and CDR2 is SVGIG (reference sequence). CDR3 residues: CALTGRYYEQYF. The CDR3 DNA is TGTGCCTTAACCGGGAGGTACTACGAGCAGTACTTC.

The genes are TRBV20-1 and TRBJ2-5; TRBD1 aligns across 8 bases. V trimming: 0 bases; J trimming: 0 bases; junction bases outside the gene matches: 6. Germline V CDR1 and CDR2: DFQATT, SNEGSKA (reference sequence). The CDR3 is made up of 16 amino acids. CDR3 coding DNA: TGCAGTGCTAGAGACGAACGACAGGGGAACCAAGAGACCCAGTACTTC. Its protein is CSARDERQGNQETQYF.

This chain links TRBV10-3 with TRBJ2-1; 7 positions agree with TRBD2. V was pared by 5 bases and J by 8 bases, with 0 bases of the junction left unmatched. The CDR3 consists of 11 residues. From germline, CDR1 is ENHRY and CDR2 SYGVKD. CDR3 protein: CAISTSDEQFF. CDR3 in DNA: TGTGCCATCAGTACTAGCGATGAGCAGTTCTTC.